This TCR beta chain is from a study of control samples from healthy donors and cancer patients. This CDR3 contains 16 residues. V dropped 3 bases and J dropped 1; count of bases not matched to a gene: 8. CDR1 is MDHEN, CDR2 SYDVKM, per germline. Measured with immunoSEQ multiplex PCR; TCRdb has only the in-frame clones, and not every one. The profile shows some 57,000 clones, around 96% of them singletons. The source material was blood. This receptor was identified in a woman aged 25 to 39 in good health. The chain joins TRBV28 to TRBJ1-1; 7 bases fit TRBD1. CDR3 in DNA: TGTGCCAGCAGTTTCCCCGGGACAGTGACGAACACTGAAGCTTTCTTT. Its translation is CASSFPGTVTNTEAFF.